This entry is about one T cell receptor beta chain. Original data processing: Reference gene primer amplification gave nucleated cell count estimates. Some clones are missing from TCRdb's copy, which holds only in-frame ones; the method was immunoSEQ multiplex PCR. Clone size and the V and J calls come from that table; the DNA yielded D and trimming. The sample has some 180,000 clones, around 76% seen once. The data were taken from a study of blood T cell repertoires in COVID-19. Looking at the study overall: Samples of COVID-19 (acute and convalescent) were obtained from the United States, Italy and Spain. T cells, B-cell-depleted T cells, or PBMCs provided the cDNA or gDNA that served as material.

Germline V gene data show CDR1 as KGHSH and CDR2 as LQKENI. V lost 3 bases and J lost 9, with 12 bases in between. CDR3 length equals 13 residues. The V and J genes are TRBV18 and TRBJ2-1, with a tentative D call TRBD1 (5 bases). The material sequenced was peripheral blood. The source is a woman aged 50 to 65 with active or convalescent COVID-19. The CDR3 bases are TGTGCCAGCTCACCCCAGGGTTATGGTGAGCAGTTCTTC. It is translated as CASSPQGYGEQFF. Looking up the rest from reference TRBV18 and TRBJ2-1 gives the full variable domain: NAGVMQNPRHLVRRRGQEARLRCSPMKGHSHVYWYRQLPEEGLKFMVYLQKENIIDESGMPKERFSAEFPKEGPSILRIQQVVRGDSAAYFCASSPQGYGEQFFGPGTRLTVL.